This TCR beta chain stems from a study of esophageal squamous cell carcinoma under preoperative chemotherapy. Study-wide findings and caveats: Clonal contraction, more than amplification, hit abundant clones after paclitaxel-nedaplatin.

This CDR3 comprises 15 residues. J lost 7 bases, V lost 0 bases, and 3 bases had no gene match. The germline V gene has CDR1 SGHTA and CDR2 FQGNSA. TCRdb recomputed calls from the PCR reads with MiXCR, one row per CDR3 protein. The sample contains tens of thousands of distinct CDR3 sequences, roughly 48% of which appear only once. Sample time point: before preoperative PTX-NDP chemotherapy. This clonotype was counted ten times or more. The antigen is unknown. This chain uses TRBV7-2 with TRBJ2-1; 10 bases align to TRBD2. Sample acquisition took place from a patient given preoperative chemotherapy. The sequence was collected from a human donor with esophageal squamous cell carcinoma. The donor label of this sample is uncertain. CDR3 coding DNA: TGTGCCAGCAGCTTAGCAGCGGGAGGGTCGAATGAGCAGTTCTTC. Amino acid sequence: CASSLAAGGSNEQFF.